This passage covers 4 T cell receptor beta chains from one sample sequenced in a study of CD8 T cells in Susac syndrome. Random-hexamer reverse transcription was applied to about 0.5 to 1 ug RNA. TCRdb called the immunoSEQ multiplex PCR reads again in MiXCR, with one record for every CDR3 protein. The profile shows about 77,000 distinct CDR3 sequences, about 93% of them singletons. The sequencing sample was made of CD4+ T cells from PBMCs. The receptors were sampled from a human donor with Susac syndrome.

The chain uses TRBV7-7 and TRBJ2-2; the D call may be TRBD1 or TRBD2 (5 bases each). Germline V gene lookup returns CDR1 SSHAT and CDR2 FNYEAQ (reference sequence). CDR3 size: 14 residues. Trimming stripped 9 bases from V and 5 bases from J, with 16 bases between. The CDR3 is CASTGAPGTGELFF. CDR3 coding DNA: TGTGCCAGTACCGGGGCCCCTGGGACCGGGGAGCTGTTTTTT. Supplemented by reference TRBV7-7 and TRBJ2-2, the full variable domain reads GAGVSQSPRYKVTKRGQDVTLRCDPISSHATLYWYQQALGQGPEFLTYFNYEAQPDKSGLPSDRFSAERPEGSISTLTIQRTEQRDSAMYRCASTGAPGTGELFFGEGSRLTVL.

The gene calls are TRBV10-3 and TRBJ2-5; possible D gene TRBD1, 6 bases. The CDR3 has 14 amino acids. CDR1 and CDR2 from the germline V gene are ENHRY and SYGVKD. V shed 2 bases and J shed 4 bases, with 11 bases lying between them. Written as DNA, the CDR3 is TGTGCCATCAGTGAGGGCAGGGGCGGAGAGACCCAGTACTTC. This gives the protein CAISEGRGGETQYF.

The chain uses TRBV27 and TRBJ2-7; tentative D call: TRBD1 (6 bases). V lost 6 bases and J lost 3, with 18 bases in between. The length of the CDR3 is 15 residues. Germline CDR1 is MNHEY and CDR2 is SMNVEV (reference sequence). The CDR3 spells CASRPVRGGGYEQYF. DNA for the CDR3: TGTGCCAGCAGACCGGTTCGTGGGGGCGGCTACGAGCAGTACTTC.

J is TRBJ2-1 and V is TRBV18; D is unclear. The germline V gene has CDR1 KGHSH and CDR2 LQKENI. The CDR3 spans 12 residues. The germline V and J ends were trimmed by 2 bases and 7 bases, with 6 bases remaining between them. In DNA, the CDR3 is TGTGCCAGCTCACCAGGATTAAATGAGCAGTTCTTC. Encoded protein: CASSPGLNEQFF.